These T cell receptor beta chains were read from a single sample in a study of T cells in Graves' hyperthyroidism and ophthalmopathy. TCRdb re-analysed the multiplex PCR reads in MiXCR, keeping a single row per CDR3 protein. The sample has more than 500,000 distinct CDR3 sequences, approximately 48% seen once. Sequenced sample: peripheral blood or thyroid tissue (not recorded which). Receptors originate from an adult woman with Graves' disease, either hyperthyroidism or ophthalmopathy (not recorded which). CDR3s include the opening cysteine and the closing phenylalanine or tryptophan. Each record gives: D gene, J gene, clone size, V gene, CDR3 protein, CDR3 DNA. The D gene is left open where the match is weak. A row's size may be missing; if present it is once, few, many or a size class.

.,TRBJ2-5,.,TRBV2,CASTRGTARGETQYF,TGTGCCAGCACCCGAGGGACGGCCAGGGGAGAGACCCAGTACTTC
TRBD1,TRBJ1-4,.,TRBV29-1,CSVAGDRVEKLFF,TGCAGCGTTGCTGGGGACAGGGTAGAAAAACTGTTTTTT
TRBD2,TRBJ2-2,once,TRBV12-3/TRBV12-4,CASRREGGGELFF,TGTGCCAGCAGACGGGAGGGAGGCGGGGAGCTGTTTTTT
TRBD2,TRBJ2-5,.,TRBV7-9,CASSPFGSGPGKTQYF,TGTGCCAGCAGCCCCTTTGGTAGCGGGCCGGGGAAGACCCAGTACTTC
.,TRBJ2-7,.,TRBV7-2,CASSSRGTYSYEQYF,TGTGCCAGCAGCTCCCGAGGGACCTACTCCTACGAGCAGTACTTC
TRBD1,TRBJ1-3,.,TRBV4-3,CASSQVPPQGATGNTIYF,TGCGCCAGCAGCCAAGTTCCACCTCAGGGGGCCACTGGAAACACCATATATTTT
.,TRBJ1-3,many,TRBV7-2,CASSLGFERGLYF,TGTGCCAGCAGCTTAGGTTTTGAAAGGGGTCTATATTTT
.,TRBJ1-2,few,TRBV10-3,CAISDGDDGYTF,TGTGCCATCAGTGACGGGGACGATGGCTACACCTTC
.,TRBJ2-7,.,TRBV11-1,CASSHREAATYEQYF,TGTGCCAGCAGCCACCGGGAAGCGGCAACCTACGAGCAGTACTTC
TRBD2,TRBJ2-6,.,TRBV24-1,CATSPGGSSGANVLTF,TGTGCCACCAGCCCCGGGGGGTCGTCTGGGGCCAACGTCCTGACTTTC
.,TRBJ1-6,few,TRBV27,CASRGLENSPLHF,TGTGCCAGCAGGGGACTGGAGAATTCACCCCTCCACTTT
.,TRBJ1-1,.,TRBV11-2,CASSSVQGNTEAFF,TGTGCCAGCAGCTCAGTCCAAGGGAACACTGAAGCTTTCTTT
.,TRBJ1-2,.,TRBV15,CATSRDLAVVHGYTF,TGTGCCACCAGCAGAGATCTGGCAGTGGTTCATGGCTACACCTTC
.,TRBJ2-7,many,TRBV4-2,CASSQAGEGPYEQYF,TGTGCCAGCAGCCAAGCGGGTGAGGGCCCCTACGAGCAGTACTTC
.,TRBJ1-1,.,TRBV11-3,CASSSVAEAFF,TGTGCCAGCAGCTCGGTAGCAGAAGCTTTCTTT
.,TRBJ2-2,.,TRBV9,CASSDTGSGELFF,TGTGCCAGCAGCGACACAGGGTCCGGGGAGCTGTTTTTT
.,TRBJ2-7,.,TRBV10-3,CAISEGSRGYF,TGTGCCATCAGTGAAGGGTCCCGGGGGTACTTC
TRBD1,TRBJ2-2,.,TRBV5-1,CASSYTTGATGELFF,TGCGCCAGCAGCTATACGACAGGGGCCACCGGGGAGCTGTTTTTT
.,TRBJ1-5,many,TRBV20-1,CSGSRPEGSANQPQHF,TGCAGTGGTAGCCGTCCCGAGGGATCAGCGAATCAGCCCCAGCATTTT
.,TRBJ2-7,.,TRBV29-1,CSVEGVLGSYEQYF,TGCAGCGTTGAAGGGGTTTTGGGCTCCTACGAGCAGTACTTC
TRBD2,TRBJ2-7,.,TRBV10-2,CASSREGPSSYEQYF,TGCGCCAGCTCTCGGGAGGGCCCGAGCTCCTACGAGCAGTACTTC
.,TRBJ1-2,hyperexpanded,TRBV20-1,CSAYTRDTSGDDGYTF,TGCAGTGCTTATACCCGGGACACTTCCGGGGACGATGGCTACACCTTC
.,TRBJ2-7,.,TRBV19,CASRASGGIHYEQYF,TGTGCCAGTAGGGCCTCGGGTGGAATCCACTACGAGCAGTACTTC
TRBD1,TRBJ2-5,.,TRBV29-1,CSVETGQGQETQYF,TGCAGCGTTGAAACTGGACAGGGCCAAGAGACCCAGTACTTC
.,TRBJ2-5,.,TRBV7-9,CASSQGVLVWETQYF,TGTGCCAGCAGCCAAGGGGTACTAGTATGGGAGACCCAGTACTTC